The TCR beta chain under discussion was sequenced for a study of CD8 T cells in Susac syndrome (dated by TCRdb to the late 2010s). For the study in its entirety: Whether CD8+ T cell activation and differentiation in Susac syndrome was antigen driven was tested using repertoire sequencing. Broader findings and caveats from the paper: The number of individuals in the TCR sequencing and HLA analysis was acknowledged as relatively small.

From the cysteine through the phenylalanine, the CDR3 covers 19 amino acids. The retained sequence is limited to the CDR3, 57 bases, with the frame set at the first base. V loses 0 bases at its end and J loses 0 bases; junction bases beyond the gene matches: 14. In the germline V gene (reference sequence), CDR1 corresponds to LGHDT and CDR2 to YNNKEL. Peripheral blood CD8+ and CD4+ T cells from healthy donors, Susac syndrome patients and multiple sclerosis patients were profiled by high-throughput TCR beta sequencing. Healthy donors were age- and sex-matched controls. CD8+ TEMRA cells were enriched by FACS, while bulk CD8+ and CD4+ T cells were purified by magnetic negative isolation. Blood was drawn into EDTA tubes, processed within 24 hours, and PBMCs were isolated by density gradient centrifugation. PBMCs intended for TCR sequencing were cryopreserved in liquid nitrogen and thawed later in a water bath at 37 degrees C. The sorted or isolated CD4+, CD8+ and CD8+ TEMRA cells reached a purity of at least 90%.

In the case of this clonotype: The clone's antigen remains unknown. No qualities accompany the bases; no much larger clone lies one base away.

RNA was extracted using the RNeasy kit, and roughly 0.45 to 1 microgram was reverse transcribed with random hexamers. TCR beta CDR3 regions were amplified with the immunoSEQ multiplex PCR assay covering 54 Vbeta and 13 Jbeta segments. PCR amplification bias was corrected by using a synthetic template baseline for primer optimization and computational correction. Regarding the original processing steps: Reads were assigned to V, D and J genes according to IMGT and analyzed in immunoSEQ Analyzer, with only productive sequences retained. Clonality was computed as one minus Shannon entropy normalized by log2 of the number of productive unique sequences. For each patient and control, public and private clones were evaluated among the 100 most prevalent clones. A clone was defined as Susac-specific if it was absent from the healthy and MS cohorts, from approximately 980 published viral clones and from other ImmuneACCESS disease sequences. In-frame beta chains were kept once TCRdb had trimmed the public reads at Q25 with fastp and called clones with MiXCR. Each record represents a unique CDR3 protein, reported with the most common genes and DNA among its rows. The V and J calls and clone size come from TCRdb's table, not from the authors' own analysis. Within this sample are some 150,000 distinct CDR3 sequences, with less than 95% of them counted one time only. The ten largest clonotypes hold roughly 0.083% of the sample.

The source material was CD4+ T cells from PBMCs. This receptor was identified in a human donor in good health. In this chain, TRBV3-1 is recombined with TRBJ2-7; 7 bases in the middle match TRBD2. The CDR3: CASSQDLGRLRGYSYEQYF. The sequenced DNA is TGTGCCAGCAGCCAAGATCTAGGGCGGTTGCGGGGGTACTCCTACGAGCAGTACTTC.